Listed here are 25 T cell receptor beta chains from one sample, sequenced in a study of T cells in Graves' hyperthyroidism and ophthalmopathy. What was amplified from RNA transcripts were TCR beta CDR3 regions. The TCR CDR3 was amplified in a first-round RT-PCR using the HTBI primer set. A single record per CDR3 protein comes from TCRdb applying MiXCR to the multiplex PCR reads. The data contain approximately 640,000 distinct CDR3 sequences, 17% of them singletons. Sequencing was performed on blood. The receptors originated from a man over 45 with Graves' hyperthyroidism.

The sample holds many counts of this clonotype. The V call is TRBV28, the J call TRBJ2-7, with a weak D call TRBD1 (7 bases). Per germline, CDR1 MDHEN and CDR2 SYDVKM. The V gene lost 7 bases and the J gene lost 1 base, with 20 bases spanning the gap. The CDR3 runs 16 residues. CDR3 sequence: CASTSQGTGGSYEQYF. Here the CDR3 DNA reads TGTGCCAGCACCTCACAGGGGACCGGGGGATCCTACGAGCAGTACTTC.

V and J are TRBV5-4 and TRBJ2-2; 10 bases line up with TRBD1. The germline CDR1 and CDR2 sequences are SGHNT and YYREEE (reference sequence). The CDR3 is 17 amino acids. V was clipped by 2 bases and J by 5 bases; unmatched bases: 9. The CDR3 DNA reads as TGTGCCAGCAGCTTAGGATTGGGGACAGGGGCGACCGGGGAGCTGTTTTTT. This gives the protein CASSLGLGTGATGELFF. The variable domain in full, with the rest retrieved from reference TRBV5-4 and TRBJ2-2, is ETGVTQSPTHLIKTRGQQVTLRCSSQSGHNTVSWYQQALGQGPQFIFQYYREEENGRGNFPPRFSGLQFPNYSSELNVNALELDDSALYLCASSLGLGTGATGELFFGEGSRLTVL.

This clonotype was counted ten times or more. The chain carries TRBV18 and TRBJ2-3; D remains ambiguous. Trimming took 3 bases from V and 4 from J, leaving 5 bases between them. CDR1 and CDR2 from the germline V gene are KGHSH and LQKENI. The CDR3 consists of 12 residues. CDR3 sequence: CASSPQSDTQYF. CDR3 bases: TGTGCCAGCTCACCTCAATCAGATACGCAGTATTTT.

Only a few counts were recorded for this clonotype. The gene calls are TRBV20-1 and TRBJ2-2; the D is unclear. Trimming took 6 bases from V and 7 from J, leaving 12 bases between them. This CDR3 contains 12 residues. Germline lookup yields CDR1 DFQATT and CDR2 SNEGSKA (reference sequence). The CDR3 coding sequence is TGCAGTGCCCCTCCCAGCGACGGGGAGCTGTTTTTT. It codes for CSAPPSDGELFF.

This chain joins TRBV29-1 and TRBJ2-6; D unclear. Trimming cost V 5 bases and J 0 bases, with 11 bases left between them. CDR3 length: 15 residues. Germline values: CDR1 SQVTM, CDR2 ANQGSEA. CDR3 coding DNA: TGCAGCGTTATGCCGAAGGGCTCTGGGGCCAACGTCCTGACTTTC. Translating gives CSVMPKGSGANVLTF.

This clonotype was counted only a few times. The chain is built from TRBV14 and TRBJ2-5; D unclear. With 1 base removed from V and 5 bases from J, the gap between germline ends came to 8 bases. Germline V CDR1 and CDR2: SGHDN, FVKESK. The CDR3 sequence is 13 residues long. The CDR3 coding sequence is TGTGCCAGCAGCCAAGTCTCGTGGGAGACCCAGTACTTC. It translates to CASSQVSWETQYF.

This clonotype was picked up a small number of times. This chain connects TRBV19 to TRBJ2-7; 9 bases match TRBD1. V shed 4 bases and J 3 bases; nucleotides not matched to a gene: 7. The CDR3 consists of 15 residues. In germline, CDR1 is LNHDA, CDR2 SQIVND (reference sequence). Here the CDR3 reads CASSRSGQGSYEQYF. The CDR3 DNA reads TGTGCCAGTAGTAGGTCGGGACAGGGTAGCTACGAGCAGTACTTC. The full variable domain, rest sourced from reference TRBV19 and TRBJ2-7, is DGGITQSPKYLFRKEGQNVTLSCEQNLNHDAMYWYRQDPGQGLRLIYYSQIVNDFQKGDIAEGYSVSREKKESFPLTVTSAQKNPTAFYLCASSRSGQGSYEQYFGPGTRLTVT.

This clonotype was recorded at least ten times. The chain couples TRBV20-1 to TRBJ2-1; 12 bases align to TRBD2. Germline values: CDR1 DFQATT, CDR2 SNEGSKA (reference sequence). Trimming removed 0 bases from V and 6 bases from J; junction bases left unmatched: 3. CDR3 length: 15 residues. CDR3 sequence: CSARDELAGGNEQFF. The CDR3 coding sequence is TGCAGTGCTAGAGATGAACTAGCGGGAGGCAATGAGCAGTTCTTC.

This chain uses TRBV19 with TRBJ2-2; 9 bases are shared with TRBD1. Per the germline V gene, CDR1 is LNHDA and CDR2 is SQIVND (reference sequence). The CDR3 sequence is 15 residues long. J was trimmed by 3 bases and V by 6 bases; bases with no gene match: 5. CDR3 bases: TGTGCCAGTAGAGCCGGGACAGGGCACACCGGGGAGCTGTTTTTT. Translation gives CASRAGTGHTGELFF.

This clonotype occurred many times. This sequence joins TRBV30 and TRBJ1-6; weak D call: TRBD1 (6 bases). V gave up 0 bases and J gave up 9 bases, with 15 bases separating them. Germline CDR1 reads GTSNPN; CDR2 reads SVGIG (reference sequence). This CDR3 has 15 amino acids. The DNA of the CDR3 is TGTGCCTGGAGTGTACAAAGGGGGGCGAGTTCACCCCTCCACTTT. Translation gives CAWSVQRGASSPLHF.

This clonotype was counted many times. The chain has TRBV11-1 and TRBJ2-7, with TRBD1 matching 9 bases. This CDR3 comprises 13 residues. With V trimmed by 6 bases and J by 2 bases, 2 bases remained unmatched. Germline CDR1 reads SGHAT; CDR2 reads FQDESV (reference sequence). CDR3 loop: CASRRTGAYEQYF. The CDR3 nucleotides are TGTGCCAGCAGAAGGACAGGGGCCTACGAGCAGTACTTC.

This clonotype was recorded once. The gene calls are TRBV12-3 or TRBV12-4 and TRBJ1-2; tentatively, D is TRBD1 (6 bases). The CDR3 is made up of 16 amino acids. V was trimmed by 1 base and J by 8 bases, leaving 20 bases between them. The DNA for the CDR3 is TGTGCCAGCAGTTTAGGAGGCGGGACATCCATGAGGGGCTACACCTTC. It codes for CASSLGGGTSMRGYTF.

This clonotype was detected many times. The chain couples TRBV11-2 to TRBJ2-3; D tentatively reads TRBD1 or TRBD2 (5 bases each). V lost 5 bases and J lost 6, with 15 bases in between. Per the germline V gene, CDR1 is SGHAT and CDR2 is FQNNGV. This CDR3 comprises 14 residues. The CDR3 spells CASSTWDEGDTQYF. As DNA, the CDR3 is TGTGCCAGCAGCACATGGGACGAGGGGGATACGCAGTATTTT.

The sample holds a few counts of this clonotype. The CDR3 loop reads CASTPSRGSQETQYF. In DNA, the CDR3 is TGTGCCAGCACCCCGAGCAGGGGGAGTCAAGAGACCCAGTACTTC. The chain uses TRBV27 and TRBJ2-5; 7 nucleotides align to TRBD1. The CDR3 is made up of 15 amino acids. V was clipped by 7 bases and J by 2 bases; unmatched bases: 10. CDR1 and CDR2 (germline): MNHEY, SMNVEV (reference sequence).

This clonotype was counted at least ten times. The chain couples TRBV7-2 to TRBJ2-5; 7 nucleotides agree with TRBD1. This CDR3 region has 16 residues. In germline, CDR1 is SGHTA, CDR2 FQGNSA. V lost 5 bases, J lost 0 bases, and 9 bases stayed unmatched. As DNA, the CDR3 is TGTGCCAGCAGCCGACCAGTGACAGGGAACCAAGAGACCCAGTACTTC. Translation: CASSRPVTGNQETQYF.

This clonotype was seen repeatedly, ten times or more. This rearrangement joins TRBV5-1 to TRBJ2-7; D not certain. Germline assignment: CDR1 SGHRS and CDR2 YFSETQ. Trimming stripped 3 bases from V and 3 bases from J, with 10 bases between. The CDR3 spans 13 residues. The CDR3 loop reads CASSWAANYEQYF. CDR3 sequence (DNA): TGCGCCAGCAGCTGGGCCGCTAACTACGAGCAGTACTTC.

This clonotype was observed at least ten times. This chain connects TRBV28 to TRBJ1-1, with 10 nucleotides matching TRBD1. The V and J ends lost 5 bases and 4 bases, in that order; junction bases with no gene match: 7. The CDR3 contains 15 residues. CDR1 and CDR2 from the germline V gene are MDHEN and SYDVKM. The chain's CDR3 is CASSVRQGAFTEAFF. For the CDR3, the DNA is TGTGCCAGCAGTGTTAGACAGGGGGCTTTCACTGAAGCTTTCTTT.

The chain is built from TRBV7-9 and TRBJ1-1; D unclear. The germline gives CDR1 SEHNR, CDR2 FQNEAQ (reference sequence). V lost 5 bases to trimming and J lost 0 bases, with 10 bases between them. The CDR3 contains 14 residues. The CDR3 nucleotides read TGTGCCAGCAGCGCGGACGCTCTGAACACTGAAGCTTTCTTT. Protein product: CASSADALNTEAFF.

This clonotype showed up many times. V usage is TRBV6-1 and J usage is TRBJ1-2; perhaps TRBD1 as D (5 bases). This CDR3 has 17 residues. V shed 5 bases and J shed 4 bases, with 23 bases lying between them. Germline CDR1 is MNHNS and CDR2 is SASEGT. The CDR3 is CASSSGRLQALLYGYTF. DNA of the CDR3: TGTGCCAGCAGTTCAGGACGGCTACAGGCCCTTCTCTATGGCTACACCTTC.

The chain combines TRBV28 with TRBJ2-7; tentatively, D is TRBD1 (5 bases). CDR1 is MDHEN, CDR2 SYDVKM, per germline. The CDR3 is 13 residues long. The V end was cut by 5 bases, the J end by 4 bases, with 12 bases between. This CDR3 is CASSLDTFYEQYF. CDR3 nucleotide sequence: TGTGCCAGCAGTCTGGACACCTTTTACGAGCAGTACTTC.

The gene calls are TRBV28 and TRBJ1-3; tentative D call: TRBD1 (5 bases). The CDR3 is made up of 15 amino acids. Germline CDR1 is MDHEN and CDR2 is SYDVKM. V lost 6 bases to trimming and J lost 4 bases, with 16 bases between them. The CDR3 reads CASRSEGTGGNTIYF. DNA for the CDR3: TGTGCCAGCAGGAGCGAGGGGACGGGCGGAAACACCATATATTTT.

The V call is TRBV10-2, the J call TRBJ2-7, with D perhaps given as TRBD1 or TRBD2 (5 bases each). V dropped 11 bases and J dropped 4 bases, with 18 bases sitting between them. This CDR3 contains 13 residues. Germline V lookup: CDR1 WSHSY, CDR2 SAAADI. CDR3 sequence reads: CAPVIRGAYEQYF. The CDR3 nucleotides are TGCGCCCCCGTGATAAGGGGAGCGTACGAGCAGTACTTC.

The V call is TRBV14, the J call TRBJ2-5; D possibly matches TRBD1 or TRBD2 (5 bases each). The V end lost 2 bases, the J end lost 9 bases, and 25 bases lay between the germline ends. In germline, CDR1 is SGHDN, CDR2 FVKESK. The CDR3 runs to 17 residues. The CDR3 DNA sequence: TGTGCCAGCAGCCAACAAGACATGGGACCATATAGTTCGGCCCAGTACTTC. Amino acid sequence: CASSQQDMGPYSSAQYF.

The J gene is TRBJ1-5, the V gene TRBV2, with D perhaps matching TRBD1 (6 bases). This CDR3 is built from 15 residues. V gave up 7 bases and J gave up 0 bases, with 13 bases separating them. Germline CDR1 reads SNHLY; CDR2 reads FYNNEI. In DNA form, the CDR3 reads TGTGCCAGCACCGACCCAGGGGTTAGCAATCAGCCCCAGCATTTT. Amino acid sequence: CASTDPGVSNQPQHF.

This clonotype was recorded a few times. The chain has TRBV4-1 and TRBJ1-2; D gene ambiguous. V gave up 0 bases and J gave up 4 bases, with 12 bases separating them. The CDR3 length is 15 residues. Germline V gene lookup returns CDR1 MGHRA and CDR2 YSYEKL. The CDR3: CASSQDSSLAYGYTF. DNA of the CDR3: TGCGCCAGCAGCCAAGACTCCAGTTTGGCCTATGGCTACACCTTC.